Listed below are T cell receptor beta chains from one sample, sequenced in a study of cytomegalovirus exposure and HLA in healthy donors. Here immunoSEQ multiplex PCR was the method, and the copy in TCRdb shows in-frame clones only, minus some. The repertoire consists of roughly 100,000 clones, with about 86% occurring once and the leading ten covering under 4.5%. Input material: PBMCs. The receptors originated from a woman aged 18 to 35 in good health and CMV-seropositive. Both conserved end residues are part of each CDR3. Fields, in order: CDR3 protein, CDR3 DNA, V gene, J gene, clone size, D gene. The D gene is left open where the match is weak. Clone size is stated in some rows and not others, as once, few, many or a class when expanded.

CSVGRDRAREKLFF	TGCAGCGTAGGCCGGGACAGGGCCAGAGAAAAACTGTTTTTT	TRBV29-1	TRBJ1-4	few	TRBD1
CASSPPLARGEAFF	TGTGCCAGCAGCCCTCCTCTTGCTCGGGGTGAAGCTTTCTTT	TRBV9	TRBJ1-1	NA	NA
CASSPRTGYKPQHF	TGTGCCAGCAGTCCCCGGACAGGGTACAAGCCCCAGCATTTT	TRBV7-2	TRBJ1-5	NA	TRBD1
CASSSSDRDYEQYF	TGTGCCAGCAGCTCGTCGGACAGGGATTACGAGCAGTACTTC	TRBV7-9	TRBJ2-7	NA	TRBD1
CASSLSPGQQETQYF	TGCGCCAGCAGCTTGTCCCCGGGACAGCAAGAGACCCAGTACTTC	TRBV5-1	TRBJ2-5	NA	TRBD1
CSVEKSSYGYTF	TGCAGCGTTGAAAAGAGTAGCTATGGCTACACCTTC	TRBV29-1	TRBJ1-2	few	NA
CASRRTSGSYNEQFF	TGTGCCAGCAGGCGGACTAGCGGGAGCTACAATGAGCAGTTCTTC	TRBV28	TRBJ2-1	NA	TRBD2
CASSFRRGRANEQFF	TGTGCCAGCAGTTTCCGACGGGGGAGAGCAAATGAGCAGTTCTTC	TRBV28	TRBJ2-1	NA	NA
CASSPHGAGANVLTF	TGTGCCAGCAGCCCGCACGGAGCGGGGGCCAACGTCCTGACTTTC	TRBV4-2	TRBJ2-6	NA	NA
CASSEEGYQPQHF	TGTGCCAGCAGTGAGGAGGGTTACCAGCCCCAGCATTTT	TRBV2	TRBJ1-5	few	NA
CASSPGGLAGVRYEQYF	TGTGCCAGCAGCCCCGGGGGCCTAGCGGGAGTAAGGTACGAGCAGTACTTC	TRBV5-4	TRBJ2-7	NA	TRBD2
CSVGGKETGNTEAFF	TGCAGCGTTGGCGGGAAAGAGACGGGGAACACTGAAGCTTTCTTT	TRBV29-1	TRBJ1-1	NA	NA
CVSSGQANTGELFF	TGTGTCAGCAGCGGACAGGCAAACACCGGGGAGCTGTTTTTT	TRBV25-1	TRBJ2-2	NA	TRBD1
CASSLDQYEQYF	TGTGCCAGCAGCTTGGATCAGTACGAGCAGTACTTC	TRBV5-4	TRBJ2-7	NA	NA
CASRVGGTDTQYF	TGCGCCAGCAGAGTCGGGGGCACAGATACGCAGTATTTT	TRBV5-1	TRBJ2-3	NA	NA
CASRIGVPNTGELFF	TGCGCCAGCAGGATCGGGGTTCCGAACACCGGGGAGCTGTTTTTT	TRBV10-2	TRBJ2-2	NA	NA
CASSLDLGSGQPQHF	TGCGCCAGCAGCCTGGATTTGGGTTCAGGGCAGCCCCAGCATTTT	TRBV5-1	TRBJ1-5	NA	NA
CASSLGAGPTDTQYF	TGTGCCAGCAGCTTGGGGGCAGGGCCCACAGATACGCAGTATTTT	TRBV5-4	TRBJ2-3	once	NA
CASSASGTDYGYTF	TGTGCCAGTAGTGCGTCCGGGACAGACTATGGCTACACCTTC	TRBV19	TRBJ1-2	once	TRBD1
CASSRTRDTPSGGYTF	TGTGCCAGCAGCCGCACCCGGGACACTCCCTCGGGGGGCTACACCTTC	TRBV7-8	TRBJ1-2	NA	NA
CASTPSGQGGRGNEKLFF	TGTGCCAGCACCCCATCAGGGCAGGGGGGTAGAGGTAATGAAAAACTGTTTTTT	TRBV27	TRBJ1-4	NA	TRBD1
CASSIQGAGGYTF	TGTGCCAGCAGTATACAGGGGGCGGGTGGCTACACCTTC	TRBV28	TRBJ1-2	NA	TRBD1